Listed below are T cell receptor beta chains from one sample, sequenced in a study of shared clonotypes between healthy human individuals. Profiling relied on immunoSEQ multiplex PCR, and the TCRdb table lists in-frame clones only, not all of them. The table has about 710,000 clones, 55% to 75% seen once. The source material was memory CD4+ T cells sorted from blood. The receptor source for this set is a woman in her 30s in good health. Both conserved end residues are part of each CDR3. A D gene is named only where the DNA matches it firmly. The listing skips clone size in some rows; elsewhere it reads once, few, many or a size class.

clone size: -; D gene: TRBD1; V gene: TRBV5-1; J gene: TRBJ1-2; CDR3 protein: CASSVQGEYGYTF; CDR3 DNA: TGCGCCAGCAGCGTACAGGGGGAGTATGGCTACACCTTC
clone size: -; D gene: -; V gene: TRBV25-1; J gene: TRBJ1-4; CDR3 protein: CASSESSRSNEKLFF; CDR3 DNA: TGTGCCAGCAGTGAATCCTCCAGGTCTAATGAAAAACTGTTTTTT
clone size: few; D gene: TRBD2; V gene: TRBV5-1; J gene: TRBJ2-1; CDR3 protein: CASSLASGSYNEQFF; CDR3 DNA: TGCGCCAGCAGCTTAGCTAGCGGTTCCTACAATGAGCAGTTCTTC
clone size: -; D gene: TRBD1; V gene: TRBV2; J gene: TRBJ2-2; CDR3 protein: CASRVDRGAVGELFF; CDR3 DNA: TGTGCCAGCAGGGTGGACAGGGGGGCGGTCGGGGAGCTGTTTTTT
clone size: -; D gene: -; V gene: TRBV16; J gene: TRBJ2-3; CDR3 protein: CASSRGQIHTDTQYF; CDR3 DNA: TGTGCCAGCAGCCGCGGACAGATACACACAGATACGCAGTATTTT
clone size: -; D gene: -; V gene: TRBV28; J gene: TRBJ1-2; CDR3 protein: CASIAPGDPNYGYTF; CDR3 DNA: TGTGCCAGCATTGCCCCAGGGGACCCTAACTATGGCTACACCTTC
clone size: -; D gene: -; V gene: TRBV5-1; J gene: TRBJ1-1; CDR3 protein: CASSPYGQSTEAFF; CDR3 DNA: TGCGCCAGCAGCCCCTACGGACAATCCACTGAAGCTTTCTTT
clone size: few; D gene: -; V gene: TRBV11-2; J gene: TRBJ2-2; CDR3 protein: CASSGTPGFNTGELFF; CDR3 DNA: TGTGCCAGCAGCGGAACCCCAGGATTCAACACCGGGGAGCTGTTTTTT
clone size: -; D gene: -; V gene: TRBV2; J gene: TRBJ2-1; CDR3 protein: CASKDYEHNEQFF; CDR3 DNA: TGTGCCAGCAAGGACTACGAACACAATGAGCAGTTCTTC
clone size: -; D gene: -; V gene: TRBV15; J gene: TRBJ1-2; CDR3 protein: CATSREGARFYGYTF; CDR3 DNA: TGTGCCACCAGCAGAGAAGGGGCCCGATTCTATGGCTACACCTTC
clone size: few; D gene: -; V gene: TRBV14; J gene: TRBJ1-4; CDR3 protein: CASSPRTAGNEKLFF; CDR3 DNA: TGTGCCAGCAGCCCCCGCACAGCGGGTAATGAAAAACTGTTTTTT
clone size: -; D gene: -; V gene: TRBV7-9; J gene: TRBJ2-6; CDR3 protein: CASSPGTGRGANVLTF; CDR3 DNA: TGTGCCAGCAGCCCGGGGACCGGGCGAGGGGCCAACGTCCTGACTTTC
clone size: -; D gene: -; V gene: TRBV5-1; J gene: TRBJ2-1; CDR3 protein: CASSLERALTGVGYNEQFF; CDR3 DNA: TGCGCCAGCAGCTTGGAGCGAGCTTTGACGGGAGTAGGCTACAATGAGCAGTTCTTC
clone size: -; D gene: TRBD1; V gene: TRBV5-1; J gene: TRBJ2-7; CDR3 protein: CASSLGDRDFHEQYF; CDR3 DNA: TGCGCCAGCAGCCTCGGGGACAGGGATTTCCACGAGCAGTACTTC
clone size: -; D gene: -; V gene: TRBV19; J gene: TRBJ2-1; CDR3 protein: CASSIQVVAGPYNEQFF; CDR3 DNA: TGTGCCAGTAGTATTCAGGTCGTGGCAGGTCCCTACAATGAGCAGTTCTTC
clone size: -; D gene: -; V gene: TRBV2; J gene: TRBJ2-7; CDR3 protein: CASSEGAGSDEQYF; CDR3 DNA: TGTGCCAGCAGTGAAGGGGCGGGTTCGGACGAGCAGTACTTC